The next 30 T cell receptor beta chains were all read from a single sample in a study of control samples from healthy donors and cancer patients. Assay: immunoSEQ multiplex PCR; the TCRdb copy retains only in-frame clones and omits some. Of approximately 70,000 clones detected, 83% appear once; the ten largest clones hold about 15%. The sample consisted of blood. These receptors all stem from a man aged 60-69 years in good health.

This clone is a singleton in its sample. The CDR3, as DNA: TGCAGTACGAGGACCCGGACGCAGTATTTT. Amino acid sequence: CSTRTRTQYF. This sequence joins TRBV20-1 and TRBJ2-3; no definite D call. Trimming took 8 bases from V and 9 from J, leaving 12 bases between them. In germline, CDR1 is DFQATT, CDR2 SNEGSKA (reference sequence). The CDR3 extends over 10 amino acids.

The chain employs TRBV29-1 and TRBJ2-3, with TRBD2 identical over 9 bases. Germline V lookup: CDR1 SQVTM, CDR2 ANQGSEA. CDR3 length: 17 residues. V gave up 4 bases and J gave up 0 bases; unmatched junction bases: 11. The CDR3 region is CSVGGGASWGSTDTQYF. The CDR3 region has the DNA TGCAGCGTTGGCGGGGGGGCTTCATGGGGTAGCACAGATACGCAGTATTTT.

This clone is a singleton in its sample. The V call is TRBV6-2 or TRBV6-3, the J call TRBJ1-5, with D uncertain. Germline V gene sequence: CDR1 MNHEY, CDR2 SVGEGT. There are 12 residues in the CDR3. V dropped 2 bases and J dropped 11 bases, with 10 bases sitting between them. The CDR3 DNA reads TGTGCCAGCAGTTACGGGGTATCAGCCCAGCATTTT. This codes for CASSYGVSAQHF.

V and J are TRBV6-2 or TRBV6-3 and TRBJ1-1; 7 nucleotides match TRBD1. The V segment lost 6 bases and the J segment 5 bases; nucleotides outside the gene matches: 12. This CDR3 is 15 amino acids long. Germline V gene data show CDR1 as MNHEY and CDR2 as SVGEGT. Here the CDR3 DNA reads TGTGCCAGCAGCCCACTCAGCAGGGGGAAAACTGAAGCTTTCTTT. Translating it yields CASSPLSRGKTEAFF.

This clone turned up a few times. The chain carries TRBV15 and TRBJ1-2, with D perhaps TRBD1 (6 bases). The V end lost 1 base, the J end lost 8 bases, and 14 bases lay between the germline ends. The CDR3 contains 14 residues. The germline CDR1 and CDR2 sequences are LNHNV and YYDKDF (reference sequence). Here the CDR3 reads CATSRGQQGYGYTF. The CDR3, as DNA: TGTGCCACCAGCAGAGGACAACAGGGATACGGCTACACCTTC.

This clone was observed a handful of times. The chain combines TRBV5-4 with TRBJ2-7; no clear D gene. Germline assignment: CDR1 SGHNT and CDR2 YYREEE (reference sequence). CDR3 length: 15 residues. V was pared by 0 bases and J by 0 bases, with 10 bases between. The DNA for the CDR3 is TGTGCCAGCAGCTTGGGGGTCGGAAGCTCCTACGAGCAGTACTTC. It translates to CASSLGVGSSYEQYF.

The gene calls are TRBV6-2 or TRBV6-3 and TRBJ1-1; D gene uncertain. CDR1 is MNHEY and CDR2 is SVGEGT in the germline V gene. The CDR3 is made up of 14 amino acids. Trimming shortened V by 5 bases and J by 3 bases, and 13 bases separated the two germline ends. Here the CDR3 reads CASSPVDEYTEAFF. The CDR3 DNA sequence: TGTGCCAGCAGTCCAGTGGACGAGTACACTGAAGCTTTCTTT.

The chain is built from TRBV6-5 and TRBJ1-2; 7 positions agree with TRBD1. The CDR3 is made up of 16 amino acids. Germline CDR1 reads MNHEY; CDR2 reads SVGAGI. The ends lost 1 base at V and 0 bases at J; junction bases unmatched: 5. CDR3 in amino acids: CASSYYGTASNYGYTF. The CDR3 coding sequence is TGTGCCAGCAGTTACTATGGGACAGCCTCTAACTATGGCTACACCTTC.

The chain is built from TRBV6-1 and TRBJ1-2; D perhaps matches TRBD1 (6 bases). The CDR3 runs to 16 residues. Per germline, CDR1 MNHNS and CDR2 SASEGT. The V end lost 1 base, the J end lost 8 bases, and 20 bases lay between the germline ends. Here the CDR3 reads CASSEGLQGKLWGYTF. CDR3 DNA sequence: TGTGCCAGCAGTGAAGGCTTACAGGGAAAACTTTGGGGCTACACCTTC.

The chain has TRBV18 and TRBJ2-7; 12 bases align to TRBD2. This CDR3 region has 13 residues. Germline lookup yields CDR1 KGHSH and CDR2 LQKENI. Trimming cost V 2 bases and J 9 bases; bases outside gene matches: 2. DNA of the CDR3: TGTGCCAGCTCACCAAGGACTAGCGGGGCGCAGTACTTC. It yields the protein CASSPRTSGAQYF.

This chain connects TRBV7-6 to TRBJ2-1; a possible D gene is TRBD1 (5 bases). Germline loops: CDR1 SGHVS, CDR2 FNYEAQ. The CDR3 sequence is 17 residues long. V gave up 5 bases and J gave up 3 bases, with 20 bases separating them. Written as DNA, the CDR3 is TGTGCCAGCAGCCTTCTTTCTGGTGGACAAGTCTACAATGAGCAGTTCTTC. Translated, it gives CASSLLSGGQVYNEQFF.

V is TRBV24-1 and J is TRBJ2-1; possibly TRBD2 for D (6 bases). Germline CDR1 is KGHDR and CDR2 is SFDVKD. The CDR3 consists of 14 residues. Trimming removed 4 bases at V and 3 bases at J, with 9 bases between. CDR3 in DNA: TGTGCCACCAGTGAGGCGGGAAGCTACAATGAGCAGTTCTTC. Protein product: CATSEAGSYNEQFF.

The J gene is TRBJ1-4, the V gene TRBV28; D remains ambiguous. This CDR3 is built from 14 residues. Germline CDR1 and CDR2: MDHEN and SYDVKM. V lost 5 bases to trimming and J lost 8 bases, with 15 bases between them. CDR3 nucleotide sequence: TGTGCCAGCAGTATAACGTCAGTACGGGAAAAACTGTTTTTT. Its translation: CASSITSVREKLFF. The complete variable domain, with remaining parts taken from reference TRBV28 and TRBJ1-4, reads DVKVTQSSRYLVKRTGEKVFLECVQDMDHENMFWYRQDPGLGLRLIYFSYDVKMKEKGDIPEGYSVSREKKERFSLILESASTNQTSMYLCASSITSVREKLFFGSGTQLSVL.

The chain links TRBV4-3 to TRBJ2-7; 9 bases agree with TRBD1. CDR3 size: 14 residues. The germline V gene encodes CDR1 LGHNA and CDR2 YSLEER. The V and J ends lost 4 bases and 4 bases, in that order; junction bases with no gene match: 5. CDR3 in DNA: TGCGCCAGCAGCCGACAGGGGGACGGTTACGAGCAGTACTTC. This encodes CASSRQGDGYEQYF.

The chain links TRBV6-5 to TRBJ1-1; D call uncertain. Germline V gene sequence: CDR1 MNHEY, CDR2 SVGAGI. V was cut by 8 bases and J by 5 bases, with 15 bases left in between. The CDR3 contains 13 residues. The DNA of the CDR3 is TGTGCCAGCTTCTGGGGTGGTGGGACTGAAGCTTTCTTT. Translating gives CASFWGGGTEAFF.

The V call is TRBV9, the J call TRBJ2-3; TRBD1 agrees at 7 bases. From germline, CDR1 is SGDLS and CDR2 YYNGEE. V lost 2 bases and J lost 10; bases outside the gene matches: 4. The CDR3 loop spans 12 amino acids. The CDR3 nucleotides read TGTGCCAGCAGCGTCCAAGGGGGCGCGCAGTATTTT. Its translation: CASSVQGGAQYF.

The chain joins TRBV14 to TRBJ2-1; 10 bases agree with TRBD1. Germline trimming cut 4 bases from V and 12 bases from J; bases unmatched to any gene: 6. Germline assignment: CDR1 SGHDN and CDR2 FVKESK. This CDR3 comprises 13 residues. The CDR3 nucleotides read TGTGCCAGCAGCCGGGGACAGGGGCTTGGGCAGTTCTTC. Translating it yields CASSRGQGLGQFF.

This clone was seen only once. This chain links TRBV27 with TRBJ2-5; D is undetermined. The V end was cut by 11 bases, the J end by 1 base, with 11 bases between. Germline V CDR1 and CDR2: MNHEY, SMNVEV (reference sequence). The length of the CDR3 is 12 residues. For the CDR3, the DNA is TGTGCCCTACAGAGCCCCCAAGAGACCCAGTACTTC. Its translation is CALQSPQETQYF.

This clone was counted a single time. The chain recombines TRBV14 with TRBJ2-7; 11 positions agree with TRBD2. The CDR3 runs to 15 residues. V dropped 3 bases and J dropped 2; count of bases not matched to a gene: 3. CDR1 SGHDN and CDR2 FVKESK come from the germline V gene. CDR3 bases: TGTGCCAGCAGCCAGGGACTAGCGGCACCCTACGAGCAGTACTTC. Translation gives CASSQGLAAPYEQYF.

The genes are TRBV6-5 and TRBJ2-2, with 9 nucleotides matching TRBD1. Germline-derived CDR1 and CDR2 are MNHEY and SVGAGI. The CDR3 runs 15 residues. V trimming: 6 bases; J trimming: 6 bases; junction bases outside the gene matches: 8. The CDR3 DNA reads TGTGCCAGCAGAAAACCGGGACAGGGTTCCGGGGAGCTGTTTTTT. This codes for CASRKPGQGSGELFF.

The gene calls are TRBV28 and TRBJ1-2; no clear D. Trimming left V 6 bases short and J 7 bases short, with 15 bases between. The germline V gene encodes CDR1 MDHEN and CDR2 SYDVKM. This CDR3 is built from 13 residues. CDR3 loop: CASSATWEGGYTF. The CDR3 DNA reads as TGTGCCAGCAGCGCTACGTGGGAGGGTGGCTACACCTTC.

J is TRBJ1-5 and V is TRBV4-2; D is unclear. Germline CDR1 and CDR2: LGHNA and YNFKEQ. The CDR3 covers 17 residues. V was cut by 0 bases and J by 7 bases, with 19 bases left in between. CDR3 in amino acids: CASSQDLGREEWQPQHF. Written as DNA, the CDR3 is TGTGCCAGCAGCCAAGATTTGGGGAGGGAGGAATGGCAGCCCCAGCATTTT.

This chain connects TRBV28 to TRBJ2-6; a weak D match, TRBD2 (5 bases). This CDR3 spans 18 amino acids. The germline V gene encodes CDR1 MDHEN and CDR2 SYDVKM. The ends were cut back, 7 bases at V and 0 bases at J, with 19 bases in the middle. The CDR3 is CASTGVRLALSGANVLTF. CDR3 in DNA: TGTGCCAGCACCGGGGTGAGACTCGCCCTCTCTGGGGCCAACGTCCTGACTTTC.

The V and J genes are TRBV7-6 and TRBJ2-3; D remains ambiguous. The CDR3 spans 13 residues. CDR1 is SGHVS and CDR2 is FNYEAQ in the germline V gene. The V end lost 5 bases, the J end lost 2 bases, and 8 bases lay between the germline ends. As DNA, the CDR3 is TGTGCCAGCAGCCCTCGTGACACAGATACGCAGTATTTT. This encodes CASSPRDTDTQYF.

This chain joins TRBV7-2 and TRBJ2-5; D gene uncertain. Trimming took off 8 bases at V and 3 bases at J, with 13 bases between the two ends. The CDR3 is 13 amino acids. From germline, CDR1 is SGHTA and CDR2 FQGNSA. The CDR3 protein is CASGRNPKETQYF. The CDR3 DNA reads TGTGCCAGCGGACGGAACCCCAAAGAGACCCAGTACTTC. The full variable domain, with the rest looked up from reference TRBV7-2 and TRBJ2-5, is GAGVSQSPSNKVTEKGKDVELRCDPISGHTALYWYRQSLGQGLEFLIYFQGNSAPDKSGLPSDRFSAERTGGSVSTLTIQRTQQEDSAVYLCASGRNPKETQYFGPGTRLLVL.

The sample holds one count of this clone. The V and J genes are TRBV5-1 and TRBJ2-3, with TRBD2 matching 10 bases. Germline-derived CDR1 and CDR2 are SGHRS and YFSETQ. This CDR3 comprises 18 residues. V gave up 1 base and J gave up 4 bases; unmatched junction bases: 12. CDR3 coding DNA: TGCGCCAGCAGCTTGAAGGCTAGCGGGAGTATACTACCAGATACGCAGTATTTT. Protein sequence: CASSLKASGSILPDTQYF.

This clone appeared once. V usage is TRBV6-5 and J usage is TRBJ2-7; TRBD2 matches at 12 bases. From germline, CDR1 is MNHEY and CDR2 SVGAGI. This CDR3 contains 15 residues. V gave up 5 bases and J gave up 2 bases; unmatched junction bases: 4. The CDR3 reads CASSQLAGGPYEQYF. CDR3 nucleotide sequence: TGTGCCAGCAGTCAACTAGCGGGAGGCCCCTACGAGCAGTACTTC.

For the CDR3, the DNA is TGTGCCAGCAGTTCCCTGAGGGTCTCTGGGGCCAACGTCCTGACTTTC. Translated: CASSSLRVSGANVLTF. The J gene is TRBJ2-6, the V gene TRBV6-5; possible D gene TRBD2, 5 bases. The CDR3 runs to 16 residues. In germline, CDR1 is MNHEY, CDR2 SVGAGI. Trimming removed 4 bases from V and 0 bases from J, with 10 bases in between.

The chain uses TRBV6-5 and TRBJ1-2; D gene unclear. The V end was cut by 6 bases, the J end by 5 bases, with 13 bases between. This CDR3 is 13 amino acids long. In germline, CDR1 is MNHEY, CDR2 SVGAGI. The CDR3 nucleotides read TGTGCCAGCAGCCCGTGGGTGGGGTATGGCTACACCTTC. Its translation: CASSPWVGYGYTF.

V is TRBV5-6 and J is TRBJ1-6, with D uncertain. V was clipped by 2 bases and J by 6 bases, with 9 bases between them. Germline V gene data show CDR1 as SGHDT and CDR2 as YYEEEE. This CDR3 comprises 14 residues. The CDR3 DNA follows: TGTGCCAGCAGCTTTGGACGGATTAATTCACCCCTCCACTTT. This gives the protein CASSFGRINSPLHF.